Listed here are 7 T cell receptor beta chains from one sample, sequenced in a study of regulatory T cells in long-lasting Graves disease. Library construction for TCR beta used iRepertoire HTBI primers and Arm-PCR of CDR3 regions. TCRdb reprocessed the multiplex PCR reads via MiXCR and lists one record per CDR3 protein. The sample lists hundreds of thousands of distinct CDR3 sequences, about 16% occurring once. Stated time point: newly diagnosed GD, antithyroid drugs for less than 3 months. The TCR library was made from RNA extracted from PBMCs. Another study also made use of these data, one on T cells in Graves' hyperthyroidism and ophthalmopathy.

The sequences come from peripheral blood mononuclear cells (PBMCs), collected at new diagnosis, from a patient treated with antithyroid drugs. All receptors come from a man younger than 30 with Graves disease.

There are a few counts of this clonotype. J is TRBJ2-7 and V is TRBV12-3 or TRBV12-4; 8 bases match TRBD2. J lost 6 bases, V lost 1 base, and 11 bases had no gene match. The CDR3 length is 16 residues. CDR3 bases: TGTGCCAGCAGTTTAGGCCAAGCGGGAGTAGTGGGCGAGCAGTACTTC. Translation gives CASSLGQAGVVGEQYF.

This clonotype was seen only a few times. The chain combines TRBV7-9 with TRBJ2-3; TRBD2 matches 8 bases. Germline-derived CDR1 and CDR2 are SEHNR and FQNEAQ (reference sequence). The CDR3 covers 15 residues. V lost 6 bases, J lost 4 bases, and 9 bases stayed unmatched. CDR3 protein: CASREPGGRADTQYF. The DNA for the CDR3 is TGTGCCAGCAGGGAACCGGGAGGGCGGGCAGATACGCAGTATTTT.

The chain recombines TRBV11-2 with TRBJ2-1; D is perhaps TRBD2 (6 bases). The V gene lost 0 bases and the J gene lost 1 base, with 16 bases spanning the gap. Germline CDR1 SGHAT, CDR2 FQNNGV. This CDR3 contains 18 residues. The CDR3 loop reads CASSLDPRRERSYNEQFF. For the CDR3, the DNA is TGTGCCAGCAGCTTAGATCCTCGACGGGAGAGATCCTACAATGAGCAGTTCTTC.

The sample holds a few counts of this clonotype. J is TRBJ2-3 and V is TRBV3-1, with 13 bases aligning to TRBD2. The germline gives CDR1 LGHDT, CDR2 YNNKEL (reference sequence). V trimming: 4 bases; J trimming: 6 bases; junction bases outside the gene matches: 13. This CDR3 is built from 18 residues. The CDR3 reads CASSLLYTSGRAGDTQYF. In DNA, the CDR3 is TGTGCCAGCAGCCTTCTTTATACTAGCGGGAGGGCCGGGGATACGCAGTATTTT.

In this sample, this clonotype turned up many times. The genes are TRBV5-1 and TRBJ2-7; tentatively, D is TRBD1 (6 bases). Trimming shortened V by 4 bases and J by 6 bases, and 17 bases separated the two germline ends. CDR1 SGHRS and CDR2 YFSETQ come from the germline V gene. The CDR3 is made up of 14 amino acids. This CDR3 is CASSDQGISSEQYF. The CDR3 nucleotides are TGCGCCAGCAGCGACCAGGGGATCTCGAGCGAGCAGTACTTC.

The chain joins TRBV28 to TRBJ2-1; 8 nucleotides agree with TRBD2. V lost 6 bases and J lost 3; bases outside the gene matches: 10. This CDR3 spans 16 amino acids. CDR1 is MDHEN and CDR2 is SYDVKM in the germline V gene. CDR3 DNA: TGTGCCAGCAGGGAAGAACTAGCGGAACTCTACAATGAGCAGTTCTTC. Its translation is CASREELAELYNEQFF.

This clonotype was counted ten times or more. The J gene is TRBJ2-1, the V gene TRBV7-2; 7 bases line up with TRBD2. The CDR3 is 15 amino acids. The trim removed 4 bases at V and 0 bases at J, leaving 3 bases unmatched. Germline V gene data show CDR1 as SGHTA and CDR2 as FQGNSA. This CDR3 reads CASSSSGGSYNEQFF. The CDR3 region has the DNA TGTGCCAGCAGCTCCTCGGGGGGCTCCTACAATGAGCAGTTCTTC.